Listed below are T cell receptor beta chains from one sample, sequenced in a study of OX40 agonist ivuxolimab in advanced cancers. Libraries were prepared by immunoSEQ multiplex PCR; TCRdb keeps only in-frame clonotypes and omits some of them. The sample shows under 85,000 clones, 90% to 95% of them seen only once. The sequencing used CD4+ or CD8+ T cells sorted from blood, collected in a trial of the OX40 agonist ivuxolimab. These TCRs come from an adult with an advanced solid tumor such as melanoma, head and neck, liver or kidney cancer. Each CDR3 is given with its conserved first and last residue. The order of the fields is V gene, J gene, CDR3 length, CDR3 protein.

TRBV29-1	TRBJ1-1	13	CSSRRGINTEAFF
TRBV29-1	-	13	CSAESQTGSEQYF
TRBV7-8	TRBJ2-7	14	CASSKRTLSYEQYF
TRBV19	TRBJ2-2	14	CATLPNRVPGELFF
TRBV27	TRBJ1-1	13	CASSPHRGTEAFF
TRBV28	TRBJ2-2	14	CATKGQFSTGELFF
TRBV7-2	TRBJ2-3	15	CASSIAGGTTDTQYF
TRBV7-3	TRBJ2-2	17	CASSSTRDAALAGELFF
TRBV7-2	TRBJ1-1	14	CASSFGTGNTEAFF
TRBV19	TRBJ1-1	12	CASTSDRARAFF
TRBV11-2	TRBJ1-1	13	CASSRNSGTEAFF
TRBV18	TRBJ1-1	13	CASSPNRDTEAFF
TRBV2	TRBJ1-2	14	CASKGRSANYGYTF
TRBV6-5	TRBJ2-7	14	CASRRDPGPNEQYF
TRBV30	TRBJ2-5	16	CAWSVRICGLQETQYF
TRBV6-5	TRBJ2-7	13	CASRRQGSYEQYF
TRBV28	TRBJ2-5	10	CASAGETQYF
TRBV7-2	TRBJ2-7	13	CASSLWRAYEQYF
TRBV28	TRBJ2-3	17	CASSFRTIAGGADTQYF
TRBV20-1	TRBJ1-2	11	CSASNSYGYTF
TRBV6-6	TRBJ2-3	13	CASSWDQADTQYF
TRBV14	TRBJ1-6	14	CASSQEGTHSPLHF
TRBV27	TRBJ2-7	13	CASKPGQGYEQYF
TRBV9	TRBJ2-3	14	CASSPRTGEDTQYF
TRBV7-9	TRBJ2-5	14	CASSQLQGAETQYF
TRBV10-3	TRBJ2-1	13	CAISVELTSLRFF